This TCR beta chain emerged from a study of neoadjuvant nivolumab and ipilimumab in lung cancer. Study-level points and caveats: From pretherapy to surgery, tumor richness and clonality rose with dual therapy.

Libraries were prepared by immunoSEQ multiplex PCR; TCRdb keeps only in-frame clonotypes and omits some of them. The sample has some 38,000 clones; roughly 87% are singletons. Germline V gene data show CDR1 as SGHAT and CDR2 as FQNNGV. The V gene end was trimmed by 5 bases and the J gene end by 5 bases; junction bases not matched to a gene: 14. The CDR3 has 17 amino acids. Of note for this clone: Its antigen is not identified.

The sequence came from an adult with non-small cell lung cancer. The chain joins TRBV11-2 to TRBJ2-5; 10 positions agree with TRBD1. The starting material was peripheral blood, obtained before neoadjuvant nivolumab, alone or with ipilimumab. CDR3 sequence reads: CASSQRTGGSRNETQYF. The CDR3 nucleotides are TGTGCCAGCAGCCAACGGACAGGGGGATCTAGAAATGAGACCCAGTACTTC.